A selection of T cell receptor beta chains follows, all from one sample in a study of cytomegalovirus exposure and HLA in healthy donors. This table comes from immunoSEQ multiplex PCR, and its TCRdb copy is limited to in-frame clones, with some not included. Among under 200,000 clones, over 60% were seen once, and the ten largest hold more than 1.3%. Sequences were obtained from PBMCs. Receptor source: a girl aged 10-17 years in good health and CMV-seronegative. CDR3s include the opening cysteine and the closing phenylalanine or tryptophan. Each record gives: CDR3 length, D gene, clone size, V gene, J gene, CDR3 protein, CDR3 DNA. D genes are given only for firm matches. Size is omitted from some rows. Given values are once, few, many or a class for expanded clones.

15	-	-	TRBV15	TRBJ1-5	CATSRDLAGNQPQHF	TGTGCCACCAGCAGAGATTTGGCGGGCAATCAGCCCCAGCATTTT
15	TRBD2	-	TRBV29-1	TRBJ2-4	CSVEGTGASGNIQYF	TGCAGCGTTGAGGGTACTGGGGCTAGCGGTAACATTCAGTACTTC
13	TRBD1	many	TRBV5-6	TRBJ2-1	CASSSGTGGFTFF	TGTGCCAGCAGCTCGGGGACAGGGGGCTTTACGTTCTTC
13	TRBD1	-	TRBV18	TRBJ2-7	CASFDRVGYEQYF	TGTGCCAGCTTCGACAGGGTGGGGTACGAGCAGTACTTC
15	-	-	TRBV13	TRBJ2-1	CASSSSGVGDNEQFF	TGTGCCAGCAGCTCTTCAGGGGTAGGCGACAATGAGCAGTTCTTC
13	-	-	TRBV13	TRBJ2-1	CASSSAAGNEQFF	TGTGCCAGCAGCTCCGCGGCAGGGAATGAGCAGTTCTTC
13	TRBD1	-	TRBV6-5	TRBJ1-2	CASSLTGARGYTF	TGTGCCAGCAGCCTAACAGGGGCGAGGGGCTACACCTTC
13	-	-	TRBV11-1	TRBJ1-1	CASSQVQNTEAFF	TGTGCCAGCAGCCAGGTACAAAACACTGAAGCTTTCTTT
13	TRBD1	-	TRBV7-9	TRBJ1-2	CASSYGTGDGYTF	TGTGCCAGCAGCTACGGGACAGGGGATGGCTACACCTTC
14	-	-	TRBV11-2	TRBJ2-2	CASSLERSTGELFF	TGTGCCAGCAGCTTAGAACGGAGCACCGGGGAGCTGTTTTTT
12	-	few	TRBV7-9	TRBJ2-1	CASSAFLGEQFF	TGTGCCAGCAGCGCGTTTCTAGGTGAGCAGTTCTTC
14	-	-	TRBV19	TRBJ2-3	CASNWGVLTDTQYF	TGTGCCAGTAATTGGGGAGTTTTGACAGATACGCAGTATTTT
14	-	-	TRBV19	TRBJ1-5	CASSIVEGEQPQHF	TGTGCCAGTAGTATAGTGGAAGGGGAACAGCCCCAGCATTTT
16	-	-	TRBV30	TRBJ1-6	CAWSEAHGAGNSPLHF	TGTGCCTGGAGTGAAGCGCATGGTGCCGGGAATTCACCCCTCCACTTT
17	TRBD1	once	TRBV27	TRBJ2-1	CASSSGTGRYVDNEQFF	TGTGCCAGCAGTTCTGGGACAGGGCGTTATGTTGACAATGAGCAGTTCTTC
14	TRBD2	-	TRBV2	TRBJ2-3	CASRGVTSADTQYF	TGTGCCAGCAGAGGGGTAACTAGCGCAGATACGCAGTATTTT